The T cell receptor beta chain under discussion was sequenced for a study of shared clonotypes between healthy human individuals. Profiling relied on immunoSEQ multiplex PCR, and the TCRdb table lists in-frame clones only, not all of them. Of around 2.1 million clones in the sample, approximately 96% are singletons; the top ten hold roughly 0.13%. The sequenced sample consisted of naive CD4+ T cells sorted from blood. Subset reported: CD45RA+ positively selected. The receptor comes from a man aged 18-30 years in good health.

Written as DNA, the CDR3 is TGTGCCTGGAGTGTACGTCTCGAGGGGGAAGCTTTCTTT. Translation gives CAWSVRLEGEAFF. The V gene is TRBV30, the J gene TRBJ1-1; possibly TRBD1 for D (5 bases). V lost 0 bases to trimming and J lost 8 bases, with 13 bases between them. Germline V gene sequence: CDR1 GTSNPN, CDR2 SVGIG (reference sequence). The length of the CDR3 is 13 residues.